The table lists the clone carrying this T cell receptor (beta chain) with many counts. Its matching antigen is unknown. One end of the junction is discordant with germline, which a read error may explain. The CDR3 totals 14 residues. CDR1 and CDR2 (germline): SGHRS, YFSETQ. This sample was taken from a study of neurological immune-mediated disorders. General observations from the study: CDR3 amino acid sequences found in expanded clones were never shared across subjects, suggesting private repertoires in all groups. Whereas HTLV-1-associated myelopathy showed the most TCR clonal expansion, multiple sclerosis showed the least, with levels below those of healthy controls.

Sequencing runs each yielded over 180 million TCR-beta sequences from 15-18 subjects. TCRdb recomputed calls from the 5' RACE reads with MiXCR, one row per CDR3 protein. Of 65,000 to 90,000 distinct CDR3 sequences in the sample, approximately 5% were seen once. The rearrangement joins TRBV5-1 to TRBJ2-2; D is unclear. The sequence derives from a woman aged 30 to 39 with multiple sclerosis. The source material was PBMCs. The CDR3: CASSLGANTGELFF. Written as DNA, the CDR3 is TGTGCCAGCAGCTTAGGAGCTAACACCGGGGAGCTGTTTTTT.